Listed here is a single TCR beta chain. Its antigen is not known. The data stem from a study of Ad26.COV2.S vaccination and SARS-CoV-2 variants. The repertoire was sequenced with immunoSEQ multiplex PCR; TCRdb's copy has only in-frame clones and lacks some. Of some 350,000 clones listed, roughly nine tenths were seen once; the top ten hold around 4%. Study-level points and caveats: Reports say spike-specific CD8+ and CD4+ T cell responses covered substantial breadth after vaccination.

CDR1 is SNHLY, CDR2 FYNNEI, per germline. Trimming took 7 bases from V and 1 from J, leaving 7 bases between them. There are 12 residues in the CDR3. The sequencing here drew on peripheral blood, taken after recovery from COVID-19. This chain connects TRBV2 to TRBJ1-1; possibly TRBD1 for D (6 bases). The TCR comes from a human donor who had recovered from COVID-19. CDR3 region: CASIQGNTEAFF. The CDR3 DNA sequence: TGTGCCAGCATACAGGGGAACACTGAAGCTTTCTTT.